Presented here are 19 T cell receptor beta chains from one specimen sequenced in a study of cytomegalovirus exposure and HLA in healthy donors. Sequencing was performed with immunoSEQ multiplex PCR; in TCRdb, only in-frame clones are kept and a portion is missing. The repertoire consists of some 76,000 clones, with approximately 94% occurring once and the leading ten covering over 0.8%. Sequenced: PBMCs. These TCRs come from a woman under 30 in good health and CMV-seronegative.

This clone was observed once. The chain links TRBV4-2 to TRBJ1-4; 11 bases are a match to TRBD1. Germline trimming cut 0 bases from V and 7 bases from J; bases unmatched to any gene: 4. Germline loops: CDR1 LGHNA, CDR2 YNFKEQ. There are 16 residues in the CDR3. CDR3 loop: CASSQDTGQGVEKLFF. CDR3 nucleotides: TGTGCCAGCAGCCAAGATACGGGACAGGGGGTTGAAAAACTGTTTTTT.

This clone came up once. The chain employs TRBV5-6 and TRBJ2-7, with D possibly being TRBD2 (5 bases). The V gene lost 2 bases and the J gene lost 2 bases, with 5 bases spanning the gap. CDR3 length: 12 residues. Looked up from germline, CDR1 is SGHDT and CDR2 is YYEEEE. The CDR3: CASSFGAYEQYF. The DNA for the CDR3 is TGTGCCAGCAGCTTCGGGGCCTACGAGCAGTACTTC.

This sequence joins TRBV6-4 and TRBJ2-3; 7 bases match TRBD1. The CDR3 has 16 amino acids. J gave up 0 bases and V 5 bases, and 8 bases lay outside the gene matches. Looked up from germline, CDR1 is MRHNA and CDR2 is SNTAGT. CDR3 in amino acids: CASSRKGTDSTDTQYF. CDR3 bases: TGTGCCAGCAGTCGAAAAGGGACAGATAGCACAGATACGCAGTATTTT.

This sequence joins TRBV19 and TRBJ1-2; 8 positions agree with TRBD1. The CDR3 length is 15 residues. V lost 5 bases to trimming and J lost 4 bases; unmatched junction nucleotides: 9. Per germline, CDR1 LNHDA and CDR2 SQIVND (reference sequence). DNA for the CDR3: TGTGCCAGTAGTCCCCGATGGACAGGGCTCTATGGCTACACCTTC. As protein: CASSPRWTGLYGYTF.

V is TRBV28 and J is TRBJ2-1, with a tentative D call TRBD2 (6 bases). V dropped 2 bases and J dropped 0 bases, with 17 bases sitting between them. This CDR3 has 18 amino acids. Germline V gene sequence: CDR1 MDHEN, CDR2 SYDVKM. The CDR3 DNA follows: TGTGCCAGCAGTTTAGAACTAGCTGACCCGGGCTCCTACAATGAGCAGTTCTTC. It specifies CASSLELADPGSYNEQFF.

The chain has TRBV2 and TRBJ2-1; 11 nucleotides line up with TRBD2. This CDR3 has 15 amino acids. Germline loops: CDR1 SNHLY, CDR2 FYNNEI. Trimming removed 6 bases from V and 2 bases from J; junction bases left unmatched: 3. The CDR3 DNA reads TGTGCCAGCAGCCCGGGACTAGCGGCCTACAATGAGCAGTTCTTC. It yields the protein CASSPGLAAYNEQFF. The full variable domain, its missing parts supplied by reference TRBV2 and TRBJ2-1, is EPEVTQTPSHQVTQMGQEVILRCVPISNHLYFYWYRQILGQKVEFLVSFYNNEISEKSEIFDDQFSVERPDGSNFTLKIRSTKLEDSAMYFCASSPGLAAYNEQFFGPGTRLTVL.

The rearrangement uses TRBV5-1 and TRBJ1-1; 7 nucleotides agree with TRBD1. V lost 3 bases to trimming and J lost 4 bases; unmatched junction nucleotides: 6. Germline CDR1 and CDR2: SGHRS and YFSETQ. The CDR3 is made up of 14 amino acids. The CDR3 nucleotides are TGCGCCAGCAGCTGGAGGGCAGGGGGCACTGAAGCTTTCTTT. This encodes CASSWRAGGTEAFF.

CDR3 residues: CASGTGQIGDQPQHF. In DNA, the CDR3 is TGTGCTAGTGGTACCGGACAGATTGGGGATCAGCCCCAGCATTTT. The V and J genes are TRBV12-5 and TRBJ1-5; the D gene is possibly TRBD1 (6 bases). Trimming shortened V by 5 bases and J by 5 bases, and 16 bases separated the two germline ends. This CDR3 contains 15 residues. CDR1 is LGHNT, CDR2 FRNRAP, per germline.

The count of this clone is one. The CDR3 reads CASSPREGNTEAFF. DNA of the CDR3: TGTGCCAGCTCACCACGGGAGGGAAACACTGAAGCTTTCTTT. The chain uses TRBV18 and TRBJ1-1, with D uncertain. Germline V gene data show CDR1 as KGHSH and CDR2 as LQKENI. V lost 1 base, J lost 2 bases, and 8 bases lay in between. The CDR3 runs to 14 residues. Based on the CDR3 plus reference TRBV18 and TRBJ1-1, the full variable domain is NAGVMQNPRHLVRRRGQEARLRCSPMKGHSHVYWYRQLPEEGLKFMVYLQKENIIDESGMPKERFSAEFPKEGPSILRIQQVVRGDSAAYFCASSPREGNTEAFFGQGTRLTVV.

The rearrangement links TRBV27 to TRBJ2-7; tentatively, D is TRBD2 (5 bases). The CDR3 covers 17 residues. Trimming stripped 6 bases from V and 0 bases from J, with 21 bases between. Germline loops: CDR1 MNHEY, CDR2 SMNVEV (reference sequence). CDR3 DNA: TGTGCCAGCAGCCCATACCCGGGATCCGCAAACTCCTACGAGCAGTACTTC. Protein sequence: CASSPYPGSANSYEQYF.

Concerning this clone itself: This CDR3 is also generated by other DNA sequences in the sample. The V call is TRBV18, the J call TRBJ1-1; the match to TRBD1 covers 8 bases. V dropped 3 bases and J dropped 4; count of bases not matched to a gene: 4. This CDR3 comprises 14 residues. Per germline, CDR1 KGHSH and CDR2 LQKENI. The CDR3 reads CASSPGQVGTEAFF. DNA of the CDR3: TGTGCCAGCTCACCGGGACAGGTAGGCACTGAAGCTTTCTTT.

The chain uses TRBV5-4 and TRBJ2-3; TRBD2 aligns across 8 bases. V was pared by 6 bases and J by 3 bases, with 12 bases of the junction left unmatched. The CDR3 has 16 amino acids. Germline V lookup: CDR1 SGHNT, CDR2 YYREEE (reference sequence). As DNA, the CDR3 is TGTGCCAGCACCTCCCCGGGACTAGGAGGAACAGATACGCAGTATTTT. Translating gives CASTSPGLGGTDTQYF.

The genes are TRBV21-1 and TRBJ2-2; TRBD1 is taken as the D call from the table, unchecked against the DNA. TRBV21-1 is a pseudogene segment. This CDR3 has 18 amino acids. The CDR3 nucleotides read TGTGCCAGCAGCAAAGGCGGCAGGGCGGTAGTTATTACCGGGGAGCTGTTTTTT. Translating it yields CASSKGGRAVVITGELFF.

The DNA of the CDR3 is TGTGCCAGCAGTTATATTTGGTGGGACAACGACACTGAAGCTTTCTTT. Protein: CASSYIWWDNDTEAFF. V and J are TRBV6-5 and TRBJ1-1, with D possibly matching TRBD1 (6 bases). This CDR3 spans 16 amino acids. The V end lost 3 bases, the J end lost 3 bases, and 17 bases lay between the germline ends. Germline V lookup: CDR1 MNHEY, CDR2 SVGAGI.

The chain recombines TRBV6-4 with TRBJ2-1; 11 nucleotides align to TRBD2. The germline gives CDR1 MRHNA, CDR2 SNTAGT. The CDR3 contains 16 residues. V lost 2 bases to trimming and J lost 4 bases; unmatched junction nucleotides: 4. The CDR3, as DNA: TGTGCCAGCAGTGACCCTAGACTAGCGGGGTACAATGAGCAGTTCTTC. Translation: CASSDPRLAGYNEQFF.

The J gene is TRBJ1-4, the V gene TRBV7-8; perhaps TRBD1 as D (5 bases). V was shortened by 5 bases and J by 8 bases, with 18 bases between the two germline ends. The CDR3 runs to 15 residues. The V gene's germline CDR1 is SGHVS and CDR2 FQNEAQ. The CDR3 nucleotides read TGTGCCAGCAGCCCCGAGGACATGTTCCGAGAAAAACTGTTTTTT. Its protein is CASSPEDMFREKLFF.

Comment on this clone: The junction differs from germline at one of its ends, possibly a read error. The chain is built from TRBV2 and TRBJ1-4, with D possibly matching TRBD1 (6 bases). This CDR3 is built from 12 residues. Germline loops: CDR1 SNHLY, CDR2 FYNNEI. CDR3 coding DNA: TGTGCCAGCAGTGCCACCCTGACAGGCTGCGTTTTT. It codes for CASSATLTGCVF.

CDR3 amino acids: CASSSSGSPLHF. CDR3 nucleotides: TGTGCCAGTAGTTCTAGCGGGTCACCCCTCCACTTT. The chain recombines TRBV19 with TRBJ1-6; D is unclear. V shed 5 bases and J shed 10 bases, with 9 bases lying between them. CDR1 is LNHDA and CDR2 is SQIVND in the germline V gene (reference sequence). The CDR3 sequence is 12 residues long.

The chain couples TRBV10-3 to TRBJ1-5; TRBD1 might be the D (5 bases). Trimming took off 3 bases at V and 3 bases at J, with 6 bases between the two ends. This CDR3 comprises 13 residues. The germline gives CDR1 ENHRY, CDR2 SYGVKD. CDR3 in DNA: TGTGCCATCAGTGATGGGGCCAATCAGCCCCAGCATTTT. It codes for CAISDGANQPQHF.